The entry that follows covers one T cell receptor beta chain sequence. Its target antigen remains unknown. Base qualities are missing; no much larger clone stands one base away. Its CDR3 holds 13 amino acids, cysteine through phenylalanine. Only CDR3 DNA is held: 39 bases, read in frame from base 1. V lost 4 bases and J lost 8 bases, and the count of bases not matched to a germline gene is 6. Taken from the germline V gene (reference sequence), the CDR1 and CDR2 loops are LGHDT and YNNKEL. This sample was taken from a study of blood T cell repertoires in COVID-19 (dated by TCRdb to between 2020 and 2021). Background for the entire study: The collaborator samples originated in the United States, Italy and Spain and spanned the acute and convalescent phases of COVID-19. The material from the prospective study consisted of cDNA or gDNA derived from T cells, B-cell-depleted T cells, or PBMCs. Deeply sampled blood TCRbeta repertoires from subjects exposed to, actively infected with, or recovered from COVID-19 were included in the dataset. The repertoires were released in a freely available public database intended as a resource for research on the immune response to SARS-CoV-2. Samples were obtained from the ongoing ImmuneRACE study (first 160 participants) and from about 1,300 subjects provided by 6 global collaborators. The sample metadata nearly always contained a de-identified subject ID, COVID-19 status, age in years and sex. HLA class I and class II types, where available, came from metadata supplied by the sample provider rather than from assay-based typing. Broad study findings and their caveats: How much clinical and demographic metadata was included differed by source and by participant, and the metadata was provided uncurated.

The collaborating institutions used their own protocols to collect whole blood in K2EDTA tubes. For TCRbeta analysis, collaborators shipped samples as frozen whole blood, isolated PBMCs, or DNA extracted from either of those sample types. TCRbeta CDR3 regions were amplified from genomic DNA using the immunoSEQ Assay, a bias-controlled multiplex PCR. The original methods were these. Nucleated cell counts per sample were estimated from amplification of reference gene primers within the assay. Sequence reads were collapsed and filtered to measure the absolute abundance of every unique TCRbeta CDR3 rearrangement. Productive Simpson clonality was computed per sample as the square root of Simpson's diversity index over productive rearrangements. The immuneACCESS repertoire file appears here via TCRdb, limited to in-frame rearrangements. These files lack a portion of the clones; in checked studies, under half of the deficit traces to unresolved V genes, and the cause of the others is not known. The D gene and trimming were derived from the DNA, and the V and J assignments and clone size from that table. Within this sample are roughly 230,000 clones, with around 82% of them counted one time only. The ten largest clones capture approximately 4.8% of the sample.

The sample comprised peripheral blood. This receptor chain uses TRBV3-1 (or the pseudogene TRBV3-2) and TRBJ1-2, with 8 central nucleotides matching TRBD1. This sequence was found in a middle-aged man with active or convalescent COVID-19. The DNA sequence is TGTGCCAGCAGCCCGGGACAGGTAGGAGGCTACACCTTC. Translation gives CASSPGQVGGYTF.